One sample yielded the 20 T cell receptor beta chains listed below, sequenced in a study of T cell responses to AZD1222 COVID-19 vaccine. Generated by immunoSEQ multiplex PCR, the TCRdb table keeps only in-frame clones and is missing some. This table has roughly 120,000 clones, 85% to 90% appearing once. The sample in question was peripheral blood, obtained on day 0 of AZD1222 vaccination. The receptors originated from an adult in good health.

The genes are TRBV29-1 and TRBJ1-1; D not certain. This CDR3 is 14 amino acids long. Trimming cost V 4 bases and J 3 bases, with 15 bases left between them. CDR1 is SQVTM, CDR2 ANQGSEA, per germline. The CDR3 DNA reads as TGCAGCGTTGGATTGAGTGTTTTCGACACTGAAGCTTTCTTT. Translation gives CSVGLSVFDTEAFF.

CDR3 loop: CASSLDSNQPQHF. The CDR3 DNA follows: TGTGCCAGCAGCTTGGATAGCAATCAGCCCCAGCATTTT. The rearrangement links TRBV5-5 to TRBJ1-5; D gene ambiguous. The ends were cut back, 0 bases at V and 0 bases at J, with 1 base in the middle. Germline V gene lookup returns CDR1 SGHKS and CDR2 YYEKEE (reference sequence). The CDR3 consists of 13 residues.

This sequence joins TRBV5-4 and TRBJ1-1, with 7 bases aligning to TRBD1. The CDR3 length is 14 residues. CDR1 is SGHNT, CDR2 YYREEE, per germline (reference sequence). V shed 2 bases and J 1 base; nucleotides not matched to a gene: 2. The CDR3 reads CASSFGQANTEAFF. In nucleotides, the CDR3 is TGTGCCAGCAGCTTCGGACAGGCGAACACTGAAGCTTTCTTT.

This clone was counted only a few times. CDR3 DNA sequence: TGTGCCAGCAGTGATCACAGGGGGCCCTACGAGCAGTACTTC. The encoded protein is CASSDHRGPYEQYF. The V call is TRBV2, the J call TRBJ2-7; TRBD1 aligns across 9 bases. CDR3 length: 14 amino acids. The ends lost 3 bases at V and 2 bases at J; junction bases unmatched: 2. Germline values: CDR1 SNHLY, CDR2 FYNNEI.

The chain uses TRBV7-3 and TRBJ1-2; 9 bases map to TRBD1. Germline V gives CDR1 SGHTA, CDR2 FQGTGA. The CDR3 loop spans 14 amino acids. The V and J ends lost 1 base and 4 bases, in that order; junction bases with no gene match: 1. The CDR3 sequence: CASSLNRGLYGYTF. The CDR3 nucleotides read TGTGCCAGCAGCTTAAACAGGGGGCTCTATGGCTACACCTTC.

The chain employs TRBV19 and TRBJ2-3, with D possibly being TRBD2 (7 bases). The V end was cut by 8 bases, the J end by 1 base, with 16 bases between. Germline assignment: CDR1 LNHDA and CDR2 SQIVND (reference sequence). This CDR3 comprises 15 residues. CDR3 coding DNA: TGTGCCAGTCGGGGGCGGGGGTTAGGCACAGATACGCAGTATTTT. It encodes CASRGRGLGTDTQYF.

The chain combines TRBV5-4 with TRBJ2-2, with TRBD2 identical over 7 bases. The J segment lost 2 bases and the V segment lost 4 bases, leaving 2 bases of the junction unmatched. CDR3 length: 14 amino acids. Per the germline V gene, CDR1 is SGHNT and CDR2 is YYREEE (reference sequence). CDR3 sequence reads: CASSPGGNTGELFF. In DNA form, the CDR3 reads TGTGCCAGCAGCCCGGGGGGAAACACCGGGGAGCTGTTTTTT.

The chain has TRBV27 and TRBJ2-7; a weak D match, TRBD2 (6 bases). V was cut by 0 bases and J by 0 bases, with 15 bases left in between. This CDR3 contains 17 residues. Germline V CDR1 and CDR2: MNHEY, SMNVEV (reference sequence). The CDR3 region is CASSLSIGRGSSYEQYF. The CDR3 DNA follows: TGTGCCAGCAGTTTATCGATTGGGCGGGGAAGCTCCTACGAGCAGTACTTC.

The J gene is TRBJ1-3, the V gene TRBV10-3; 9 bases are shared with TRBD1. The CDR3 is 17 amino acids. Germline V CDR1 and CDR2: ENHRY, SYGVKD. The J segment lost 2 bases and the V segment lost 4 bases, leaving 9 bases of the junction unmatched. The CDR3 coding sequence is TGTGCCATCAGTGTAGGGGGGACAGGGATGGCTGGAAACACCATATATTTT. Translation: CAISVGGTGMAGNTIYF.

This rearrangement joins TRBV3-1 (or the pseudogene TRBV3-2) to TRBJ2-2; D possibly corresponds to TRBD2 (6 bases). The CDR3 runs 14 residues. Germline V gives CDR1 LGHDT, CDR2 YNNKEL (reference sequence). The V and J ends lost 2 bases and 7 bases respectively, with 11 bases between them. CDR3 residues: CASSQRAGSGELFF. CDR3 sequence (DNA): TGTGCCAGCAGCCAACGGGCGGGGAGCGGGGAGCTGTTTTTT.

This clone came up once. The chain combines TRBV5-4 with TRBJ1-2; 7 nucleotides line up with TRBD1. The germline CDR1 and CDR2 sequences are SGHNT and YYREEE (reference sequence). V was pared by 0 bases and J by 2 bases, with 1 base of the junction left unmatched. The CDR3 loop spans 14 amino acids. The CDR3 coding sequence is TGTGCCAGCAGCTTGGAGGGGGCGAACTATGGCTACACCTTC. Translated, it gives CASSLEGANYGYTF.

The DNA of the CDR3 is TGCGCCAGCAGCCTCGACAGCGGCCTCACCGGGGAGCTGTTTTTT. Protein: CASSLDSGLTGELFF. This sequence joins TRBV4-3 and TRBJ2-2; D is tentatively TRBD1 or TRBD2 (5 bases each). The V end lost 4 bases, the J end lost 4 bases, and 13 bases lay between the germline ends. CDR3 length equals 15 residues. Germline values: CDR1 LGHNA, CDR2 YSLEER.

The CDR3 here is CASSPRGTF. CDR3 nucleotides: TGTGCCAGCAGCCCCAGGGGCACCTTC. The chain combines TRBV3-1 (or the pseudogene TRBV3-2) with TRBJ1-2; perhaps TRBD1 as D (6 bases). Trimming left V 4 bases short and J 13 bases short, with 7 bases between. The CDR3 runs 9 residues. The germline gives CDR1 LGHDT, CDR2 YNNKEL (reference sequence).

The chain links TRBV11-2 to TRBJ2-7; 9 positions match TRBD1. The CDR3 covers 13 residues. Germline V gene data show CDR1 as SGHAT and CDR2 as FQNNGV. Germline trimming cut 6 bases from V and 2 bases from J; bases unmatched to any gene: 2. In DNA form, the CDR3 reads TGTGCCAGCAGACACAGGGGGCCCTACGAGCAGTACTTC. This sequence encodes CASRHRGPYEQYF.

The rearrangement links TRBV6-5 to TRBJ2-1; possible D gene TRBD1, 5 bases. This CDR3 is built from 14 residues. Per germline, CDR1 MNHEY and CDR2 SVGAGI. The germline V and J ends were trimmed by 6 bases and 2 bases, with 11 bases remaining between them. CDR3 in amino acids: CASRIIRAYNEQFF. Written as DNA, the CDR3 is TGTGCCAGCAGGATTATCAGGGCCTACAATGAGCAGTTCTTC.

This clone has just one count. This chain links TRBV27 with TRBJ2-1, with 9 bases identical to TRBD2. After removal of 1 base from V and 6 bases from J, the junction contained 1 base not matched to a gene. This CDR3 has 14 residues. CDR1 MNHEY and CDR2 SMNVEV come from the germline V gene (reference sequence). The CDR3 sequence: CASSLWTSANEQFF. The CDR3 DNA is TGTGCCAGCAGTTTATGGACTAGCGCCAATGAGCAGTTCTTC.

The rearrangement uses TRBV10-3 and TRBJ2-3, with TRBD2 matching over 8 bases. This CDR3 is 12 amino acids long. Trimming cost V 9 bases and J 2 bases; bases outside gene matches: 1. In germline, CDR1 is ENHRY, CDR2 SYGVKD. The CDR3 DNA reads TGTGCCATAGCGGGGGACACAGATACGCAGTATTTT. This encodes CAIAGDTDTQYF.

The V call is TRBV6-5, the J call TRBJ1-1; weak D call: TRBD1 (5 bases). Deletions cut 6 bases from V and 7 bases from J, with 9 bases between. There are 11 residues in the CDR3. CDR1 is MNHEY, CDR2 SVGAGI, per germline. CDR3 coding DNA: TGTGCCAGCAGACTGACAGTTGAAGCTTTCTTT. It encodes CASRLTVEAFF.

This clone was seen only a few times. V is TRBV18 and J is TRBJ1-4; D is unclear. This CDR3 is 15 amino acids long. The germline CDR1 and CDR2 sequences are KGHSH and LQKENI. V lost 0 bases to trimming and J lost 4 bases, with 9 bases between them. CDR3 nucleotides: TGTGCCAGCTCACCACCCGGCCGGCGTAATGAAAAACTGTTTTTT. Amino acids: CASSPPGRRNEKLFF.

The chain joins TRBV7-9 to TRBJ2-5, with D uncertain. Germline V gives CDR1 SEHNR, CDR2 FQNEAQ (reference sequence). The CDR3 loop spans 11 amino acids. The germline V and J ends were trimmed by 5 bases and 5 bases, with 6 bases remaining between them. CDR3 amino acids: CASSARETQYF. DNA of the CDR3: TGTGCCAGCAGCGCTCGTGAGACCCAGTACTTC.